This T cell receptor (beta chain) was observed in a study of cytomegalovirus exposure and HLA in healthy donors. The overall study: Across around 400 genotyped donors, 81% landed in the Caucasian-associated ancestry cluster. General study points: Fewer than 20,000 TCR beta sequences were associated with HLA alleles at 0.05 false discovery rate in a later analysis. The authors enumerated under 200 TCR beta chains as linked to cytomegalovirus.

This clone appeared a single time. Its antigen is as yet unknown. The primer mix had 60 Vbeta and 13 Jbeta primers. Libraries were prepared by immunoSEQ multiplex PCR; TCRdb keeps only in-frame clonotypes and omits some of them. The data contain roughly 80,000 clones, approximately 74% of them singletons. The CDR3 sequence is 12 residues long. Between the trimmed V and J ends, which lost 6 bases and 5 bases, there was a span of 10 bases. CDR1 KGHSH and CDR2 LQKENI come from the germline V gene. Sequenced material: PBMCs. This clonotype was sampled from a woman between 50 and 59 years old in good health and CMV-seropositive. The chain employs TRBV18 and TRBJ1-1; D call uncertain. The CDR3 sequence: CASSYGRTEAFF. In DNA, the CDR3 is TGTGCCAGCTCCTACGGGAGGACTGAAGCTTTCTTT. Full variable domain (remainder filled in from reference TRBV18 and TRBJ1-1): NAGVMQNPRHLVRRRGQEARLRCSPMKGHSHVYWYRQLPEEGLKFMVYLQKENIIDESGMPKERFSAEFPKEGPSILRIQQVVRGDSAAYFCASSYGRTEAFFGQGTRLTVV.